A single sample is the source of the 5 T cell receptor beta chains below, sequenced in a study of blood T cells in healthy people across ages. Together with a sample-barcoded 5' primer, a J-beta primer mix was included in a second PCR lasting about 7 to 12 cycles. TCRdb re-called the 5' RACE reads with MiXCR, one entry per CDR3 protein. Counted here are hundreds of thousands of distinct CDR3 sequences, approximately 60% occurring once; the ten biggest clones make up 25% to 30%. Input material: blood. The receptors originated from a man aged 40-55 years in good health.

This chain connects TRBV3-1 to TRBJ2-3; D is undetermined. Germline CDR1 reads LGHDT; CDR2 reads YNNKEL (reference sequence). With 6 bases removed from V and 10 bases from J, the gap between germline ends came to 14 bases. The CDR3 consists of 12 residues. CDR3 sequence reads: CASRPILGPQYF. CDR3 sequence (DNA): TGTGCCAGCAGACCCATTCTCGGCCCGCAGTATTTT.

The chain is built from TRBV5-1 and TRBJ2-1, with D unclear. Trimming took 6 bases from V and 9 from J, leaving 16 bases between them. Germline assignment: CDR1 SGHRS and CDR2 YFSETQ. The CDR3 is 13 amino acids. The DNA of the CDR3 is TGCGCCAGCACAGGATCGCAGTTGGGTGAGCAGTTCTTC. Translated, it gives CASTGSQLGEQFF. The full variable domain, rest sourced from reference TRBV5-1 and TRBJ2-1, is KAGVTQTPRYLIKTRGQQVTLSCSPISGHRSVSWYQQTPGQGLQFLFEYFSETQRNKGNFPGRFSGRQFSNSRSEMNVSTLELGDSALYLCASTGSQLGEQFFGPGTRLTVL.

V and J are TRBV29-1 and TRBJ1-5; D is uncertain. CDR3 length: 11 residues. The germline CDR1 and CDR2 sequences are SQVTM and ANQGSEA. V lost 4 bases and J 0 bases, leaving 1 base between the germline ends. CDR3 amino acids: CSVGSNQPQHF. CDR3 nucleotide sequence: TGCAGCGTTGGTAGCAATCAGCCCCAGCATTTT.

The V call is TRBV9, the J call TRBJ1-4; no clear D. This CDR3 comprises 12 residues. Germline V gives CDR1 SGDLS, CDR2 YYNGEE. Trimming took 3 bases from V and 8 from J, leaving 8 bases between them. As DNA, the CDR3 is TGTGCCAGCAGCGGATTGAGGGAAAAACTGTTTTTT. Translating gives CASSGLREKLFF.

J is TRBJ2-5 and V is TRBV24-1; either TRBD1 or TRBD2 may supply D (5 bases each). V was shortened by 5 bases and J by 3 bases, with 12 bases between the two germline ends. This CDR3 has 14 amino acids. Germline values: CDR1 KGHDR, CDR2 SFDVKD. The CDR3 protein is CATSGTLGEETQYF. CDR3 in DNA: TGTGCCACCAGTGGGACTTTAGGGGAAGAGACCCAGTACTTC.